Listed below are T cell receptor beta chains from one sample, sequenced in a study of blood T cell repertoires in COVID-19. Profiled with immunoSEQ multiplex PCR; TCRdb holds only in-frame clones, not every one. Of 200,000 to 300,000 clones listed, roughly nine tenths were seen once; the top ten hold under 3%. What was sequenced was PBMCs or T cells enriched from blood (not recorded which). The receptors derive from a woman younger than 35 who had recovered from COVID-19. Each CDR3 is given with its conserved first and last residue. A D gene is named only where the DNA matches it firmly. Only part of the rows carry a size: once, few, many, or a class if the clone is expanded.

TRBJ1-4	-	TRBD1	TRBV5-6	TGTGCCAGCAGCTTAACCCGGGACAGCCCAACTAATGAAAAACTGTTTTTT	CASSLTRDSPTNEKLFF
TRBJ1-3	-	-	TRBV15	TGTGCCACCAGCAGAGTCCAAGGGGGAGTTGGAAACACCATATATTTT	CATSRVQGGVGNTIYF
TRBJ1-1	-	-	TRBV2	TGTGCCAGCAACAGGGACGGGGCATACGTTGAAGCTTTCTTT	CASNRDGAYVEAFF
TRBJ1-2	-	-	TRBV10-3	TGTGCCATCAGTGAGACAACCGAGGGTGGCTACACCTTC	CAISETTEGGYTF
TRBJ1-5	few	-	TRBV4-1	TGCGCCAGCAGCCAAGATTCTGGTGGGGCGGTCCGGCCCCAGCATTTT	CASSQDSGGAVRPQHF
TRBJ2-2	-	-	TRBV9	TGTGCCAGCAGCGTAGGCGAAAGCGGAGGGAACACCGGGGAGCTGTTTTTT	CASSVGESGGNTGELFF
TRBJ1-5	-	-	TRBV3-1/TRBV3-2	TGTGCCAGCAGCACACGGGGGGTGTTTTGGCCCCAGCATTTT	CASSTRGVFWPQHF
TRBJ2-1	-	-	TRBV9	TGTGCCAGCAGCGTAGGGAGGTTAGATGAGCAGTTCTTC	CASSVGRLDEQFF
TRBJ2-5	-	TRBD2	TRBV7-2	TGTGCCAGCAGCTTAGCTAGCGGGGACCAAGAGACCCAGTACTTC	CASSLASGDQETQYF
TRBJ2-2	-	-	TRBV15	TGTGCCACCAGCCCGACCCTAGCGAACACCGGGGAGCTGTTTTTT	CATSPTLANTGELFF
TRBJ2-1	few	-	TRBV4-1	TGCGCCAGCAGCCAAGAGTCCATAAGCGAGCAGTTCTTC	CASSQESISEQFF
TRBJ1-2	-	-	TRBV11-2	TGTGCCAGCAGCTTAGATCAGGCTTCGGGCTACACCTTC	CASSLDQASGYTF
TRBJ2-3	-	TRBD1	TRBV11-3	TGTGCCAGCAGCCCCGGGACAGGGGGCGTAGATACGCAGTATTTT	CASSPGTGGVDTQYF
TRBJ2-1	-	-	TRBV30	TGTGCCTGGGGTGAGGAGCCCAACAATGAGCAGTTCTTC	CAWGEEPNNEQFF
TRBJ1-2	-	-	TRBV9	TGTGCCAGCAGCGTAGCTCTGGCAGGGGAGTCCAACTATGGCTACACCTTC	CASSVALAGESNYGYTF
TRBJ2-7	-	TRBD1	TRBV9	TGTGCCAGCAGCGCACGCCAGGGGGCCTACGAGCAGTACTTC	CASSARQGAYEQYF
TRBJ2-1	once	-	TRBV3-1/TRBV3-2	TGTGCCAGCAGCCAGATAAAGCGCAGTGGTGAGCAGTTCTTC	CASSQIKRSGEQFF